Following are 15 T cell receptor beta chains from one sample sequenced in a study of blood T cell repertoires in COVID-19. Sequenced by immunoSEQ multiplex PCR; TCRdb stores in-frame clones only, minus some. The sample records over 100,000 clones, 90% being singletons. The sequenced sample consisted of peripheral blood. The receptors derive from a human donor in a cohort sampled during active COVID-19.

On this clone itself: The same CDR3 is also encoded by other DNA sequences in this sample. V usage is TRBV18 and J usage is TRBJ2-6; 9 positions agree with TRBD1. Germline V CDR1 and CDR2: KGHSH, LQKENI. Losses at the gene ends were 0 bases for V and 0 bases for J; bases not matched to a gene: 3. The CDR3 is 18 residues long. CDR3 bases: TGTGCCAGCTCACCACCGGGACAGGGCCTCTCTGGGGCCAACGTCCTGACTTTC. This codes for CASSPPGQGLSGANVLTF.

V is TRBV24-1 and J is TRBJ2-2; D is possibly TRBD1 (6 bases). Per the germline V gene, CDR1 is KGHDR and CDR2 is SFDVKD. This CDR3 comprises 16 residues. Trimming stripped 2 bases from V and 3 bases from J, with 12 bases between. CDR3 in DNA: TGTGCCACCAGTGATTCTACAGGGTTAGACACCGGGGAGCTGTTTTTT. Translating it yields CATSDSTGLDTGELFF.

This clone was detected only a few times. J is TRBJ2-7 and V is TRBV7-9; D possibly corresponds to TRBD1 (5 bases). Trimming took off 5 bases at V and 0 bases at J, with 11 bases between the two ends. The CDR3 length is 14 residues. Germline V gene lookup returns CDR1 SEHNR and CDR2 FQNEAQ (reference sequence). Here the CDR3 DNA reads TGTGCCAGCAGCCCCAGGGCCCTCTCCTACGAGCAGTACTTC. Protein: CASSPRALSYEQYF.

The CDR3 here is CASSSSGTGSYEQYF. The CDR3 nucleotides are TGTGCCAGCAGCTCATCCGGGACAGGTTCCTACGAGCAGTACTTC. The rearrangement links TRBV7-9 to TRBJ2-7; 8 nucleotides agree with TRBD1. The CDR3 covers 15 residues. The V gene end was trimmed by 4 bases and the J gene end by 1 base; junction bases not matched to a gene: 6. The V gene's germline CDR1 is SEHNR and CDR2 FQNEAQ (reference sequence).

The V call is TRBV19, the J call TRBJ2-7; D not certain. The CDR3 length is 12 residues. Looked up from germline, CDR1 is LNHDA and CDR2 is SQIVND (reference sequence). V was cut by 4 bases and J by 3 bases, with 7 bases left in between. CDR3 nucleotides: TGTGCCAGTAGTAACAGTATCTACGAGCAGTACTTC. This sequence encodes CASSNSIYEQYF.

In its sample, this clone is medium-sized (0.01 to 0.1%). This chain links TRBV5-6 with TRBJ1-2; 7 bases align to TRBD1. V lost 0 bases to trimming and J lost 6 bases; unmatched junction nucleotides: 2. In germline, CDR1 is SGHDT, CDR2 YYEEEE. The CDR3 covers 13 residues. The CDR3 spells CASSLAGTDGYTF. CDR3 coding DNA: TGTGCCAGCAGCTTGGCCGGGACAGATGGCTACACCTTC.

The rearrangement joins TRBV15 to TRBJ2-7; 7 bases line up with TRBD1. Germline CDR1 LNHNV, CDR2 YYDKDF (reference sequence). The CDR3 contains 15 residues. V trimming: 5 bases; J trimming: 9 bases; junction bases outside the gene matches: 16. CDR3 in amino acids: CATSASGQRTRGQYF. The CDR3 nucleotides are TGTGCCACCAGCGCCTCGGGACAGCGAACAAGGGGGCAGTACTTC.

The chain couples TRBV5-6 to TRBJ2-1, with 12 bases identical to TRBD1. V lost 5 bases to trimming and J lost 9 bases; unmatched junction nucleotides: 6. The CDR3 loop spans 14 amino acids. From germline, CDR1 is SGHDT and CDR2 YYEEEE. CDR3 protein: CASSSGTGGAEQFF. The CDR3 DNA reads as TGTGCCAGCAGTTCCGGGACAGGGGGCGCTGAGCAGTTCTTC.

V gene TRBV6-2 or TRBV6-3 combines with J gene TRBJ1-2, with a possible D match to TRBD1 (5 bases). Germline assignment: CDR1 MNHEY and CDR2 SVGEGT. Trimming left V 6 bases short and J 5 bases short, with 16 bases between. This CDR3 has 14 amino acids. The CDR3 loop is CASSPGEGTYGYTF. In DNA, the CDR3 is TGTGCCAGCAGCCCGGGGGAAGGGACTTATGGCTACACCTTC.

The V and J genes are TRBV4-1 and TRBJ2-3; 15 nucleotides agree with TRBD2. J lost 4 bases, V lost 4 bases, and 3 bases had no gene match. This CDR3 contains 16 residues. Germline V lookup: CDR1 MGHRA, CDR2 YSYEKL. The CDR3 DNA is TGCGCCAGCAGCCTCGGACTAGCGGGGGGGTCAGATACGCAGTATTTT. This codes for CASSLGLAGGSDTQYF.

The chain carries TRBV9 and TRBJ2-5, with 7 bases matching TRBD2. This CDR3 contains 16 residues. Germline V gene lookup returns CDR1 SGDLS and CDR2 YYNGEE. V was pared by 1 base and J by 2 bases, with 8 bases of the junction left unmatched. CDR3 region: CASSVFAGVGQETQYF. The DNA for the CDR3 is TGTGCCAGCAGCGTATTCGCGGGAGTGGGGCAAGAGACCCAGTACTTC.

The count of this clone is one. The chain combines TRBV9 with TRBJ2-7; 7 bases are a match to TRBD1. Germline lookup yields CDR1 SGDLS and CDR2 YYNGEE. The CDR3 is 18 amino acids. V shed 0 bases and J 0 bases; nucleotides not matched to a gene: 12. CDR3 loop: CASSVGPLGQSSSYEQYF. In DNA, the CDR3 is TGTGCCAGCAGCGTAGGGCCCCTGGGACAGAGCAGCTCCTACGAGCAGTACTTC.

The chain links TRBV13 to TRBJ2-4, with D maybe TRBD1 (5 bases). The CDR3 length is 16 residues. The V end lost 3 bases, the J end lost 0 bases, and 12 bases lay between the germline ends. Germline-derived CDR1 and CDR2 are PRHDT and FYEKMQ (reference sequence). The CDR3 nucleotides are TGTGCCAGCAGCTTCAATCTGGGGCTAGCCAAAAACATTCAGTACTTC. Translation: CASSFNLGLAKNIQYF.

The CDR3 coding sequence is TGTGCCAGCAGTGAAACTTCAGGTGCCGGAAACACCATATATTTT. Its translation is CASSETSGAGNTIYF. V and J are TRBV6-4 and TRBJ1-3; no clear D. The CDR3 is 15 residues long. Germline V CDR1 and CDR2: MRHNA, SNTAGT. Trimming removed 3 bases from V and 4 bases from J, with 13 bases in between.

The rearrangement links TRBV21-1 to TRBJ2-1; the DNA was not used to check the table's D call, TRBD2. TRBV21-1 is recorded as a pseudogene. The CDR3 runs 18 residues. Written as DNA, the CDR3 is TGTGCCAGCAGCAAAGGGAGGGCTAGCGGGACTATTTACAATGAGCAGTTCTTC. Protein product: CASSKGRASGTIYNEQFF.